The 31 T cell receptor beta chains below come from one sample, sequenced in a study of T cell clonality in common variable immunodeficiency. Study-wide results and caveats: Reportedly, TCR beta sequences from common variable immunodeficiency showed fewer deletions and N-nucleotide insertions.

The antigens of these receptors remain unknown. TCRdb's copy holds only in-frame clones and misses some; the assay was immunoSEQ multiplex PCR. This sample shows approximately 30,000 clones and no singletons; approximately 7% rests with the ten largest. Sample: peripheral blood mononuclear cells. These receptor sequences come from a human donor with common variable immunodeficiency.

In its sample, this clone was seen a few times. Read sequence stops 3 residues before the CDR3 end, and the germline J gene provides the missing end. This chain links TRBV7-8 with TRBJ1-1, with 9 bases aligning to TRBD1. Germline V CDR1 and CDR2: SGHVS, FQNEAQ. The V segment lost 5 bases and the J segment 4 bases; nucleotides outside the gene matches: 11. The length of the CDR3 is 16 residues. CDR3 sequence: CASSRGQGYLGTEAFF. The CDR3 DNA, read in part, is TGTGCCAGCAGCCGGGGACAGGGTTATCTGGGCACTGAA.

This clone came up many times. The read terminates 3 residues before the CDR3 end, so the remaining end is supplied by the germline J gene. This sequence joins TRBV9 and TRBJ2-5, with D possibly being TRBD2 (8 bases). Looked up from germline, CDR1 is SGDLS and CDR2 is YYNGEE. The CDR3 is 17 amino acids. V was trimmed by 4 bases and J by 5 bases, leaving 24 bases between them. The covered CDR3 bases are TGTGCCAGCAGCACCCACCCGAGACAGGGCGGGGGGGAGACC. Encoded protein: CASSTHPRQGGGET. The whole CDR3 protein is CASSTHPRQGGGETQYF.

The sample holds many counts of this clone. The sequence runs out 3 residues before the end of the CDR3; the remainder is reconstructed from the germline J gene. This chain connects TRBV5-4 to TRBJ1-1; D not resolved. The CDR3 covers 12 residues. V lost 4 bases and J lost 4, with 8 bases in between. Germline V lookup: CDR1 SGHNT, CDR2 YYREEE (reference sequence). CDR3 region: CASSGRGTEAFF. The sequenced CDR3 bases are TGTGCCAGCAGCGGGCGGGGCACTGAA.

By share, this clone counts as medium-sized (0.01 to 0.1%). The read terminates 3 residues ahead of where the CDR3 ends, so the germline J gene completes it. The rearrangement uses TRBV29-1 and TRBJ2-3, with D hard to call. Germline CDR1 reads SQVTM; CDR2 reads ANQGSEA. The CDR3 runs 11 residues. Trimming stripped 4 bases from V and 6 bases from J, with 8 bases between. The sequenced part of the CDR3 DNA is TGCAGCGTTGTTTTCGGGGATACG. It yields the protein CSVVFGDT. The entire CDR3 protein is CSVVFGDTQYF.

With respect to this clone: The sequence runs out 3 residues before the end of the CDR3; the remainder is reconstructed from the germline J gene. The gene calls are TRBV7-6 and TRBJ1-2; no reliable D call. The CDR3 sequence is 13 residues long. With 1 base removed from V and 4 bases from J, the gap between germline ends came to 7 bases. The germline V gene encodes CDR1 SGHVS and CDR2 FNYEAQ. This chain's CDR3 is CASSLDNSYGYTF. The CDR3 bases that were read are TGTGCCAGCAGCTTAGATAACAGCTATGGC.

At least ten counts were recorded for this clone. Sequencing ends 3 residues short of the CDR3 end; the germline J gene provides the rest. The chain uses TRBV6-2 or TRBV6-3 and TRBJ2-1; D unclear. The CDR3 extends over 14 amino acids. V dropped 6 bases and J dropped 3 bases, with 12 bases sitting between them. The germline CDR1 and CDR2 sequences are MNHEY and SVGEGT. The CDR3: CASSRLGNYNEQFF. The covered CDR3 bases are TGTGCCAGCAGCCGGTTGGGCAACTACAATGAG.

There are many counts of this clone. The CDR3 end lies 3 residues beyond the end of the read and is filled in from the germline J gene. The chain is built from TRBV4-1 and TRBJ2-1; D unresolved. This CDR3 comprises 16 residues. From germline, CDR1 is MGHRA and CDR2 YSYEKL. Trimming took off 5 bases at V and 3 bases at J, with 17 bases between the two ends. The part of the CDR3 DNA that was read is TGCGCCAGCAGCTCAATCGCTGGGCTTCGCTACAATGAG. It codes for CASSSIAGLRYNE. The whole CDR3 protein is CASSSIAGLRYNEQFF.

Only a few counts were recorded for this clone. The CDR3 is cut off 3 residues early in the read; its end comes from the germline J gene. The chain combines TRBV7-3 with TRBJ1-5; a weak D match, TRBD1 (5 bases). There are 15 residues in the CDR3. CDR1 is SGHTA, CDR2 FQGTGA, per germline. The V end lost 2 bases, the J end lost 6 bases, and 14 bases lay between the germline ends. CDR3 region: CASSLAQGSVQPQHF. The DNA read from the CDR3 is TGTGCCAGCAGCTTAGCGCAGGGTTCGGTTCAGCCC.

Remarks on this clone: The read is 3 residues too short to cover the CDR3 end, so that end is filled in from the germline J gene. The gene calls are TRBV7-2 and TRBJ2-1, with 11 positions matching TRBD2. V dropped 2 bases and J dropped 6; count of bases not matched to a gene: 3. CDR1 is SGHTA and CDR2 is FQGNSA in the germline V gene. This CDR3 has 15 residues. The DNA read from the CDR3 is TGTGCCAGCAGCTTACGACTAGCGGGGACCAATGAG. Translated, it gives CASSLRLAGTNE. The full CDR3 is CASSLRLAGTNEQFF.

This clone was detected many times. The read gets to within 3 residues of the CDR3 end, and the germline J gene fills in the rest. The chain is built from TRBV7-3 and TRBJ1-5; D is undetermined. This CDR3 has 13 residues. Trimming shortened V by 1 base and J by 7 bases, and 8 bases separated the two germline ends. Germline assignment: CDR1 SGHTA and CDR2 FQGTGA. Incomplete CDR3 DNA: TGTGCCAGCAGCTTAAGGGCTGAGCAGCCC. Translated, it gives CASSLRAEQP. The complete CDR3 reads CASSLRAEQPQHF.

This clone was observed a handful of times. The read is 3 residues too short to cover the CDR3 end, so that end is filled in from the germline J gene. The chain recombines TRBV7-9 with TRBJ2-1; perhaps TRBD1 as D (6 bases). The CDR3 loop spans 11 amino acids. The V gene's germline CDR1 is SEHNR and CDR2 FQNEAQ (reference sequence). V shed 5 bases and J shed 8 bases, with 7 bases lying between them. The CDR3 spells CASSTGYEQFF. The CDR3 DNA, read in part, is TGTGCCAGCAGCACAGGGTATGAG. Full variable domain (rest looked up from reference TRBV7-9 and TRBJ2-1): DTGVSQNPRHKITKRGQNVTFRCDPISEHNRLYWYRQTLGQGPEFLTYFQNEAQLEKSRLLSDRFSAERPKGSFSTLEIQRTEQGDSAMYLCASSTGYEQFFGPGTRLTVL.

Sample share makes this clone medium-sized. The read comes to an end 3 residues before the CDR3 does, leaving the germline J gene to fill in the end. The chain combines TRBV20-1 with TRBJ2-4, with TRBD1 as a possible D gene (7 bases). The ends were cut back, 6 bases at V and 2 bases at J, with 14 bases in the middle. The CDR3 sequence is 14 residues long. Germline CDR1 and CDR2: DFQATT and SNEGSKA (reference sequence). The DNA read from the CDR3 is TGCAGTGCGGCAGGGGGAGGTTCCAAAAACATT. Protein product: CSAAGGGSKNI. The whole CDR3 region reads CSAAGGGSKNIQYF.

This clone was recorded many times. The read terminates 3 residues before the CDR3 end, so the remaining end is supplied by the germline J gene. This chain uses TRBV9 with TRBJ2-3; tentatively, D is TRBD1 (5 bases). The CDR3 has 16 amino acids. Germline V gene sequence: CDR1 SGDLS, CDR2 YYNGEE. The V and J ends lost 0 bases and 2 bases respectively, with 13 bases between them. The CDR3 sequence: CASSVEWTRTTDTQYF. The DNA read from the CDR3 is TGTGCCAGCAGCGTAGAATGGACACGGACCACAGATACG.

This clone turned up a few times. The read finishes 3 residues shy of the CDR3 end, and the germline J gene is used to complete it. The V gene is TRBV18, the J gene TRBJ1-2; weak D call: TRBD1 (6 bases). The CDR3 spans 15 residues. Germline V lookup: CDR1 KGHSH, CDR2 LQKENI. Trimming cost V 1 base and J 5 bases, with 14 bases left between them. This CDR3 reads CASSPLEGGPYGYTF. Incomplete CDR3 DNA: TGTGCCAGCTCACCACTAGAAGGGGGACCTTATGGC.

This clone was seen repeatedly, ten times or more. Read data end 3 residues before the CDR3 end; the end is taken from the germline J gene. This chain uses TRBV7-9 with TRBJ2-5, with TRBD1 matching over 7 bases. Losses at the gene ends were 5 bases for V and 1 base for J; bases not matched to a gene: 7. The CDR3 sequence is 15 residues long. Germline loops: CDR1 SEHNR, CDR2 FQNEAQ (reference sequence). The CDR3 sequence is CASSTPGQFQETQYF. CDR3 bases read: TGTGCCAGCAGCACCCCGGGACAGTTCCAAGAGACC.

On this clone itself: The CDR3 end falls 3 residues outside the read, so it is completed with the germline J gene. This rearrangement joins TRBV5-6 to TRBJ2-7; 9 bases agree with TRBD1. From germline, CDR1 is SGHDT and CDR2 YYEEEE. Losses at the gene ends were 4 bases for V and 3 bases for J; bases not matched to a gene: 5. This CDR3 contains 14 residues. The CDR3 spells CASSRGTGYYEQYF. The sequenced CDR3 bases are TGTGCCAGCAGCCGGGGGACAGGGTACTACGAG.

This clone ranks as medium-sized. Read data end 3 residues before the CDR3 end; the end is taken from the germline J gene. The chain recombines TRBV20-1 with TRBJ1-1; weak D call: TRBD1 (5 bases). The V gene lost 2 bases and the J gene lost 6 bases, with 16 bases spanning the gap. The CDR3 contains 14 residues. Germline values: CDR1 DFQATT, CDR2 SNEGSKA (reference sequence). This CDR3 is CSARPSRGSAEAFF. Incomplete CDR3 DNA: TGCAGTGCTAGACCCTCTAGGGGCAGCGCTGAA.

As for this clone: The read finishes 3 residues shy of the CDR3 end, and the germline J gene is used to complete it. The J gene is TRBJ1-4, the V gene TRBV7-2; TRBD1 matches at 7 bases. Germline CDR1 SGHTA, CDR2 FQGNSA. The CDR3 runs to 15 residues. V trimming: 0 bases; J trimming: 5 bases; junction bases outside the gene matches: 3. The sequenced part of the CDR3 DNA is TGTGCCAGCAGCTTAGCAACAGGGGAAAATGAAAAA. Amino acid sequence: CASSLATGENEK. In full, the CDR3 reads CASSLATGENEKLFF.

As regards this clone: The CDR3 extends 3 residues past the end of the read, so its final part is completed from the germline J gene. This chain connects TRBV19 to TRBJ2-7, with 9 bases identical to TRBD2. J was trimmed by 6 bases and V by 5 bases; bases with no gene match: 5. Germline CDR1 reads LNHDA; CDR2 reads SQIVND (reference sequence). This CDR3 region has 13 residues. CDR3 protein: CASSLGTSLEQYF. The sequenced part of the CDR3 DNA is TGTGCCAGTAGTCTAGGGACTAGCCTCGAG.

In its sample, this clone was seen a few times. The read gets to within 3 residues of the CDR3 end, and the germline J gene fills in the rest. The chain is built from TRBV7-3 and TRBJ2-1; 7 bases line up with TRBD2. Germline CDR1 is SGHTA and CDR2 is FQGTGA. Germline trimming cut 5 bases from V and 8 bases from J; bases unmatched to any gene: 9. The CDR3 contains 14 residues. The DNA read from the CDR3 is TGTGCCAGCAGCCCTACCGGGACTAACGATGAG. It codes for CASSPTGTNDE. The entire CDR3 protein is CASSPTGTNDEQFF.

This clone was picked up a small number of times. One junction end does not reproduce the germline sequence, and a read error may be involved. The CDR3 sequence: CASSSAGTASFEQYF. The CDR3 DNA, read in part, is TGTGCCAGCAGCTCCGCCGGGACAGCGTCCTTCGAG. The V and J genes are TRBV30 and TRBJ2-7, with 7 bases that match TRBD1. The CDR3 goes on 3 residues after the read ends, and that part is filled in from the germline J gene. Germline V lookup: CDR1 GTSNPN, CDR2 SVGIG (reference sequence). This CDR3 has 15 amino acids.

With regard to this clone: The CDR3 is cut off 3 residues early in the read; its end comes from the germline J gene. The chain uses TRBV19 and TRBJ1-2, with D perhaps TRBD1 (5 bases). Germline CDR1 and CDR2: LNHDA and SQIVND (reference sequence). The CDR3 consists of 16 residues. V lost 5 bases and J lost 4, with 20 bases in between. CDR3 in amino acids: CASSPPHSLGLYGYTF. The sequenced CDR3 bases are TGTGCCAGTAGTCCGCCCCATTCTCTGGGGCTCTATGGC.

This clone was detected a few times. The read comes to an end 3 residues before the CDR3 does, leaving the germline J gene to fill in the end. The chain is built from TRBV7-3 and TRBJ2-1; D possibly corresponds to TRBD2 (5 bases). The CDR3 spans 16 residues. The V end was cut by 2 bases, the J end by 6 bases, with 17 bases between. CDR1 SGHTA and CDR2 FQGTGA come from the germline V gene. CDR3 sequence: CASSLEPAGPGNEQFF. The CDR3 bases that were read are TGTGCCAGCAGCTTAGAACCGGCGGGCCCGGGCAATGAG.

This clone was seen only a few times. The read ends 3 residues shy of where the CDR3 ends; the end is completed using the germline J gene. The identical CDR3 is also encoded by other nucleotide sequences in the sample. V and J are TRBV7-3 and TRBJ2-7; 9 positions match TRBD1. The CDR3 runs to 14 residues. V trimming: 5 bases; J trimming: 5 bases; junction bases outside the gene matches: 7. The germline gives CDR1 SGHTA, CDR2 FQGTGA. The chain's CDR3 is CASSLGTGRHEQYF. The sequenced CDR3 bases are TGTGCCAGCAGCCTCGGGACAGGGCGCCACGAG.

This clone was counted a few times. The DNA ends 3 residues before the CDR3 does, and the rest of the CDR3 is filled in from the germline J gene. V and J are TRBV6-2 or TRBV6-3 and TRBJ2-4, with 11 bases matching TRBD1. CDR3 length: 17 amino acids. V trimming: 6 bases; J trimming: 1 base; junction bases outside the gene matches: 8. Germline V gives CDR1 MNHEY, CDR2 SVGEGT. Incomplete CDR3 DNA: TGTGCCAGCAGCCCCTGGACAGGGGGCTTGGCCAAAAACATT. This sequence encodes CASSPWTGGLAKNI. The entire CDR3 protein reads CASSPWTGGLAKNIQYF.

This clone has at least ten counts. The read halts 3 residues ahead of the CDR3 end, with the missing end drawn from the germline J gene. The chain employs TRBV5-1 and TRBJ2-5; tentative D call: TRBD1 (6 bases). CDR3 length: 15 amino acids. CDR1 and CDR2 (germline): SGHRS, YFSETQ. With 4 bases removed from V and 5 bases from J, the gap between germline ends came to 18 bases. The covered CDR3 bases are TGCGCCAGCAGCGCCGCCATTACAGGGAGCGAGACC. Translated: CASSAAITGSET. The entire CDR3 reads CASSAAITGSETQYF.

This clone was detected only a few times. The CDR3 DNA, read in part, is TGTGCCAGCAGCTTAGTGGTGGGCGAGTACGAG. Amino acids: CASSLVVGEYE. The whole CDR3 protein is CASSLVVGEYEQYF. The chain employs TRBV7-9 and TRBJ2-7; no clear D. With the read ending 3 residues before the CDR3 end, the germline J gene is used to fill in that end. This CDR3 has 14 amino acids. V was shortened by 1 base and J by 4 bases, with 11 bases between the two germline ends. Germline V gene lookup returns CDR1 SEHNR and CDR2 FQNEAQ (reference sequence).

This clone has a handful of counts. Incomplete CDR3 DNA: TGCGCCAGCAGCGCCGTACTAGTGCCTCGCTCCTACAATGAG. This codes for CASSAVLVPRSYNE. The entire CDR3 reads CASSAVLVPRSYNEQFF. This chain links TRBV5-1 with TRBJ2-1, with D possibly matching TRBD2 (5 bases). The DNA ends 3 residues before the CDR3 does, and the rest of the CDR3 is filled in from the germline J gene. Germline-derived CDR1 and CDR2 are SGHRS and YFSETQ. There are 17 residues in the CDR3. V was cut by 4 bases and J by 0 bases, with 17 bases left in between.

This clone occurred a few times. The CDR3 loop reads CASSESSGGNNEQFF. The DNA read from the CDR3 is TGTGCCAGCAGTGAATCGAGCGGGGGGAACAATGAG. The chain combines TRBV6-1 with TRBJ2-1; 9 bases fit TRBD2. The read ends 3 residues early relative to the CDR3; the germline J gene fills the gap. V was pared by 2 bases and J by 5 bases, with 4 bases of the junction left unmatched. The CDR3 spans 15 residues. The germline V gene encodes CDR1 MNHNS and CDR2 SASEGT.

This clone was picked up a small number of times. The CDR3 goes on 3 residues after the read ends, and that part is filled in from the germline J gene. The J gene is TRBJ1-1, the V gene TRBV7-3, with D maybe TRBD1 (6 bases). Trimming cost V 3 bases and J 2 bases, with 10 bases left between them. Germline V lookup: CDR1 SGHTA, CDR2 FQGTGA. The CDR3 length is 14 residues. CDR3: CASSFSQGNTEAFF. The part of the CDR3 DNA that was read is TGTGCCAGCAGCTTCTCACAGGGAAACACTGAA. Full variable domain (outside the CDR3, taken from reference TRBV7-3 and TRBJ1-1): GAGVSQTPSNKVTEKGKYVELRCDPISGHTALYWYRQSLGQGPEFLIYFQGTGAADDSGLPNDRFFAVRPEGSVSTLKIQRTERGDSAVYLCASSFSQGNTEAFFGQGTRLTVV.

This clone was seen a handful of times. CDR3 in amino acids: CSAYSGRAVDEQYF. The part of the CDR3 DNA that was read is TGCAGTGCTTATAGCGGGAGGGCCGTGGACGAG. V gene TRBV20-1 combines with J gene TRBJ2-7; 11 bases fit TRBD2. The read comes to an end 3 residues before the CDR3 does, leaving the germline J gene to fill in the end. V lost 5 bases, J lost 5 bases, and 8 bases stayed unmatched. The CDR3 is 14 amino acids. Germline values: CDR1 DFQATT, CDR2 SNEGSKA (reference sequence).